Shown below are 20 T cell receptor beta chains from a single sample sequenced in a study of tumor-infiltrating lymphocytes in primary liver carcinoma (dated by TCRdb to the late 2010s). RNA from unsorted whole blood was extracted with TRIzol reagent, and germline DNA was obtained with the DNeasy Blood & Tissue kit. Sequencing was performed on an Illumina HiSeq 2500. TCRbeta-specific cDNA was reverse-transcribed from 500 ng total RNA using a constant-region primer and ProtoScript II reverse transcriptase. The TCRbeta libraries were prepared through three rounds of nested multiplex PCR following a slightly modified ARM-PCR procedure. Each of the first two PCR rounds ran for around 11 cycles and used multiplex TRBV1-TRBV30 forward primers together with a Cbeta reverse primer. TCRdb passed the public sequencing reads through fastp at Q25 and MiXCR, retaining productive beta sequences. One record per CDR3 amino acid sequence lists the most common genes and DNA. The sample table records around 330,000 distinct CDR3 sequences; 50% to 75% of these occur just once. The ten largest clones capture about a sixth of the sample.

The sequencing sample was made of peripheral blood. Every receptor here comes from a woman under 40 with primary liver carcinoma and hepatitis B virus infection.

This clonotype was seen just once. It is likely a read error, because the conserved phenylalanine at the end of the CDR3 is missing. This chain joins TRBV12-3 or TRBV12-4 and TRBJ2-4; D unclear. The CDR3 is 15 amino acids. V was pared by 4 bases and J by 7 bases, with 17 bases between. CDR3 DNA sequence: TGTGCCAGCAGTTCGGTGGGTACCCTGAGGAACATTCAGTACTCC. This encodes CASSSVGTLRNIQYS.

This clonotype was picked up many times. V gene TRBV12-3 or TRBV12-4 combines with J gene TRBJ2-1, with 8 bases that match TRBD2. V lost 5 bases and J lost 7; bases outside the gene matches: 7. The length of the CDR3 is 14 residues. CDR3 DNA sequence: TGTGCCAGCAGTGTCGGGACTAGGGGTAATGAGCAGTTCTTC. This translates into CASSVGTRGNEQFF.

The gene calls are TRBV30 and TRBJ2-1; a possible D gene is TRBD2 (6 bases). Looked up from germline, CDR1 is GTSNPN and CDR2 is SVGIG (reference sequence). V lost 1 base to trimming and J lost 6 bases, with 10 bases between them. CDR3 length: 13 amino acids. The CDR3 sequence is CAWSADGGNEQFF. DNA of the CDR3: TGTGCCTGGAGTGCGGACGGGGGCAATGAGCAGTTCTTC.

This CDR3 reads CASSNSRLEPSAQFF. DNA for the CDR3: TGCGCCAGCAGCAACTCCCGACTAGAACCCAGTGCGCAGTTCTTC. This sequence joins TRBV4-1 and TRBJ2-1; weak D call: TRBD2 (6 bases). The CDR3 length is 15 residues. CDR1 MGHRA and CDR2 YSYEKL come from the germline V gene. Between the trimmed V and J ends, which lost 5 bases and 12 bases, there was a span of 23 bases.

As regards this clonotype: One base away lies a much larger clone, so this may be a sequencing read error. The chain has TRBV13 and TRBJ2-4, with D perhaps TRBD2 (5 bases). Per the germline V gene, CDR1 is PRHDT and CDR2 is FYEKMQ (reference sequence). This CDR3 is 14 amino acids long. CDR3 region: CTSSLGASGNIQYF. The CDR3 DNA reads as TGTACCAGCAGCTTGGGAGCCTCAGGAAACATTCAGTACTTC.

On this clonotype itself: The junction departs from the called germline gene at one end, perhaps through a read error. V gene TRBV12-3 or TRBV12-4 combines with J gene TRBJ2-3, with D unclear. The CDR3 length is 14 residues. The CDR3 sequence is CASSSNVYTDTQYF. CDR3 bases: TGTGCCAGCAGTTCGAACGTCTACACAGATACACAGTATTTT.

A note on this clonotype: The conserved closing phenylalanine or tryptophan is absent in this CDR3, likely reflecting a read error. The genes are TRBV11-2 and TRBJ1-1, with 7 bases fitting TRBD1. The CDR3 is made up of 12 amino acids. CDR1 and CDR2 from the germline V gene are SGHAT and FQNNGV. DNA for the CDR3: TGTGCCAGCGGACAGGCTAACACTGAGGCTTTCCTT. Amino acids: CASGQANTEAFL.

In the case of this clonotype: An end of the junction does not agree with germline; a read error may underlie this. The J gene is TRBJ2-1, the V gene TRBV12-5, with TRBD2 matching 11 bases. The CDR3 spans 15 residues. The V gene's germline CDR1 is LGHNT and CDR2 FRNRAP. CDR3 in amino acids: CGSALTSGGYNEQFF. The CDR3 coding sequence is TGTGGTAGTGCCCTAACTAGCGGGGGTTACAATGAGCAGTTCTTC.

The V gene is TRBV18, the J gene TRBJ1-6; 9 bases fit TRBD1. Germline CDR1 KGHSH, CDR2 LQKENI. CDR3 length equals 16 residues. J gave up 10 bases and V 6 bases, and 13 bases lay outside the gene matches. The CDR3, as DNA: TGTGCCAGCTCTCTCGGTCGGACAGGGGAGAAATCACCCCTCCACTTT. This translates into CASSLGRTGEKSPLHF.

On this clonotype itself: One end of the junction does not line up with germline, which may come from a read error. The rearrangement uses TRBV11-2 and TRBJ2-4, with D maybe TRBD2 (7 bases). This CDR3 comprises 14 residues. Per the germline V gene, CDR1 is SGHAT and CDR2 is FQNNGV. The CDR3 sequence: CASSARGGKNLQYF. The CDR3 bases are TGTGCCAGCAGCGCAAGGGGGGGCAAAAACCTTCAGTACTTC.

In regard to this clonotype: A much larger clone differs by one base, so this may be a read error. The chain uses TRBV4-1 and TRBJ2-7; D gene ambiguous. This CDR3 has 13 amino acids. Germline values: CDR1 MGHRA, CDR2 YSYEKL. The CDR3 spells CACSPGRNYEQYF. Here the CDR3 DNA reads TGCGCCTGCAGTCCCGGACGGAACTACGAGCAGTACTTC.

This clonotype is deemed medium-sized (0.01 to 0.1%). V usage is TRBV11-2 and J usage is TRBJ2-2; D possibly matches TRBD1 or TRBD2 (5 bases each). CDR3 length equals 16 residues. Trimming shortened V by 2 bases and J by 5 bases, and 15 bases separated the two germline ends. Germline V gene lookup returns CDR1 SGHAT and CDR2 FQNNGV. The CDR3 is CASSLIGGDRTGELFF. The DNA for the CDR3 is TGTGCCAGCAGCTTAATTGGGGGAGATCGGACCGGGGAGCTGTTTTTT.

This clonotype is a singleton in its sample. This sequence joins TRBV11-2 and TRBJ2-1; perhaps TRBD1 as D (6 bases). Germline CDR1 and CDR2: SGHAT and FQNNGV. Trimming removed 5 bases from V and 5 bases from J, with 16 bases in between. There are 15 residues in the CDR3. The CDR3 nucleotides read TGTGCCAGCAGCCCCATAGGGGGACCCAACAATGAGCAGTTCTTC. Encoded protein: CASSPIGGPNNEQFF. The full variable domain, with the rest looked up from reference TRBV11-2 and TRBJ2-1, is EAGVAQSPRYKIIEKRQSVAFWCNPISGHATLYWYQQILGQGPKLLIQFQNNGVVDDSQLPKDRFSAERLKGVDSTLKIQPAKLEDSAVYLCASSPIGGPNNEQFFGPGTRLTVL.

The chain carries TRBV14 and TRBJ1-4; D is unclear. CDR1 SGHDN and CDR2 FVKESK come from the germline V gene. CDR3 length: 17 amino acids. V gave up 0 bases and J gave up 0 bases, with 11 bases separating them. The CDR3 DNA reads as TGTGCCAGCAGCCAAGATCCCATGCTACCAACTAATGAAAAACTGTTTTTT. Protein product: CASSQDPMLPTNEKLFF.

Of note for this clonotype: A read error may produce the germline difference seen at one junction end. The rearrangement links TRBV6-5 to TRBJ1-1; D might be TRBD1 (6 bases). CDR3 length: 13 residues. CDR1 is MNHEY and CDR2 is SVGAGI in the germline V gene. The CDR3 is CVSRQGRGTEAFF. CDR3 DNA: TGTGTCAGCCGCCAGGGGCGTGGGACTGAAGCTTTCTTT.

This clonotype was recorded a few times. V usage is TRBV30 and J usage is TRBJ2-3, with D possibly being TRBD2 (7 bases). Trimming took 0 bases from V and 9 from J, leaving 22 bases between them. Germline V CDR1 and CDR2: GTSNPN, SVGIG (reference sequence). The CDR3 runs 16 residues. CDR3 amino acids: CAWSVGGAPAERTQYF. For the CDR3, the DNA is TGTGCCTGGAGTGTAGGGGGGGCACCGGCGGAGAGAACGCAGTATTTT.

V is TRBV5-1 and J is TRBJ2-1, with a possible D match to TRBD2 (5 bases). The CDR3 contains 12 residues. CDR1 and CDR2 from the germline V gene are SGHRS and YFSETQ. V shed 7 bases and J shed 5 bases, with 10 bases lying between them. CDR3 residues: CASRRLNNEQFF. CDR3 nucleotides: TGCGCCAGCCGACGACTAAACAATGAGCAGTTCTTC.

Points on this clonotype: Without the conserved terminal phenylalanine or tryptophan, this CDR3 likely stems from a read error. CDR3 bases: TGTGCCAGCGGCCAAGGTCAGGGCCCGAACTATGGCTACACCGTC. Amino acids: CASGQGQGPNYGYTV. This chain uses TRBV4-3 with TRBJ1-2; D might be TRBD1 (5 bases). CDR3 length: 15 residues. Germline CDR1 reads LGHNA; CDR2 reads YSLEER.

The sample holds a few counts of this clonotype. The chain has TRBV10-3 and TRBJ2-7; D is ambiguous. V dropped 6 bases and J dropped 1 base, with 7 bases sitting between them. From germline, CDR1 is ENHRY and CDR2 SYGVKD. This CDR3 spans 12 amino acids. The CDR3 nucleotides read TGTGCCATCAGCCGAGAATCCTACGAGCAGTACTTC. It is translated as CAISRESYEQYF.

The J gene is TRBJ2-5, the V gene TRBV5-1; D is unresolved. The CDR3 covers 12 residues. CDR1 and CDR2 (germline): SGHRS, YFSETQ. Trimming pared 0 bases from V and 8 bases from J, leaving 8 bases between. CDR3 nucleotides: TGCGCCAGCAGCTTGGACGCCACCACCCAGTACTTC. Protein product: CASSLDATTQYF. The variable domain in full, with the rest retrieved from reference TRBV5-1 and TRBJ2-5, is KAGVTQTPRYLIKTRGQQVTLSCSPISGHRSVSWYQQTPGQGLQFLFEYFSETQRNKGNFPGRFSGRQFSNSRSEMNVSTLELGDSALYLCASSLDATTQYFGPGTRLLVL.